This T cell receptor beta chain was sequenced for a study of blood T cell repertoires in COVID-19. At the level of the study: The study drew acute and convalescent COVID-19 samples from the United States, Italy and Spain. PBMCs, B-cell-depleted T cells, or T cells provided the cDNA or gDNA that made up the material.

In the authors' methods: Estimation of nucleated cell counts relied on the amplification of reference gene primers. Libraries were prepared by immunoSEQ multiplex PCR; TCRdb keeps only in-frame clonotypes and omits some of them. Clone size and V and J calls were adopted from that table, with D and trimming inferred from the DNA. The sample consists of 250,000 to 300,000 clones, over 65% of them appearing once. Germline V gene data show CDR1 as LGHDT and CDR2 as YNNKEL (reference sequence). The CDR3 contains 15 residues. J lost 6 bases, V lost 4 bases, and 8 bases had no gene match. Source material: peripheral blood. The J gene is TRBJ2-1, the V gene TRBV3-1 (or the pseudogene TRBV3-2); 8 nucleotides line up with TRBD2. The clonotype comes from a woman over 75 with acute or convalescent COVID-19. The CDR3 spells CASSLSGTRGNEQFF. CDR3 coding DNA: TGTGCCAGCAGCCTTTCCGGGACTAGGGGCAATGAGCAGTTCTTC.